This T cell receptor beta chain was recovered during a study of yellow fever vaccine responses in identical twins. TCRdb processed the RT-PCR reads anew with MiXCR; each CDR3 protein has one entry. The repertoire holds some 11,000 distinct CDR3 sequences, with 77% as singletons. Trimming took off 4 bases at V and 7 bases at J, with 14 bases between the two ends. This CDR3 has 14 amino acids. The germline V gene has CDR1 SGHAT and CDR2 FQDESV (reference sequence). The sample consisted of T cells from blood (PBMCs), unsorted or a sorted subset (not recorded which), taken before or after yellow fever vaccination (not recorded which). The clonotype was recovered from a woman aged 18-35 years who received the yellow fever vaccine. J is TRBJ2-1 and V is TRBV11-1, with D possibly TRBD2 on 5 matching bases. CDR3 residues: CASSSPRGINEQFF. CDR3 sequence (DNA): TGTGCCAGCAGCTCTCCACGGGGAATAAATGAGCAGTTCTTC.